This TCR beta chain was captured in a study of T cells expressing NK-cell markers. About the research overall: Obtained from sorted CD3+CD56+NKG2C+, CD3+CD56+NKG2C- and CD3+CD56-NKG2C+ T cells were the TCR beta repertoires. Study-wide points: HCMV specificity of expanded NKG2C+ T cell clones remained unclear. The contribution of dominant NKG2C+ clonotypes to CD8+ T cells in more than five donors was 1.0-7.0%. For four donors, these clonotypes were likewise the leading ones in the CD3+CD56-NKG2C+ fraction.

The CDR3 has 14 residues. Germline V gene lookup returns CDR1 SGHAT and CDR2 FQDESV (reference sequence). As to this clonotype: Its antigen is still unknown.

TCRdb reanalyzed the 5' RACE reads, giving one entry per CDR3 protein sequence and no DNA. The sample totals a few hundred thousand distinct CDR3 sequences. The sequencing input was blood T cells: a sorted CD56 or NKG2C T cell subset, CD4+ or CD8+ T cells, or bulk PBMC T cells (not recorded which). This sequence originates from a man aged 18-69 years in good health. The J gene is TRBJ2-1, the V gene TRBV11-1; TCRdb's D gene call, TRBD2, goes unchecked for lack of DNA. This CDR3 reads CASGVTRGGDEQFF.